Following are 21 T cell receptor beta chains from one sample sequenced in a study of blood T cell repertoires in COVID-19. Assay used: immunoSEQ multiplex PCR; TCRdb lists only in-frame clones, some missing. The table includes about 290,000 clones, 70% to 90% detected once. The specimen sequenced was peripheral blood. The receptors originated from a woman aged 50 to 60 with active or convalescent COVID-19.

The chain is built from TRBV28 and TRBJ2-5; TRBD2 agrees at 8 bases. This CDR3 region has 13 residues. The V and J ends lost 10 bases and 2 bases, in that order; junction bases with no gene match: 6. Germline CDR1 and CDR2: MDHEN and SYDVKM. CDR3 in amino acids: CAILLADQETQYF. CDR3 DNA sequence: TGTGCCATCCTACTAGCGGATCAAGAGACCCAGTACTTC.

The CDR3 here is CASSFRPDRDGYTF. For the CDR3, the DNA is TGTGCCAGCAGTTTCCGCCCTGACAGGGATGGCTACACCTTC. V usage is TRBV28 and J usage is TRBJ1-2; TRBD1 aligns across 7 bases. Per germline, CDR1 MDHEN and CDR2 SYDVKM. V trimming: 3 bases; J trimming: 6 bases; junction bases outside the gene matches: 7. The CDR3 spans 14 residues.

The chain joins TRBV19 to TRBJ1-5; D is ambiguous. V was trimmed by 5 bases and J by 7 bases, leaving 12 bases between them. Looked up from germline, CDR1 is LNHDA and CDR2 is SQIVND (reference sequence). CDR3 length: 13 residues. The CDR3 loop reads CASSFGEGQPQHF. The CDR3 bases are TGTGCCAGTAGTTTTGGGGAGGGCCAGCCCCAGCATTTT. The whole variable domain, remainder taken from reference TRBV19 and TRBJ1-5, is DGGITQSPKYLFRKEGQNVTLSCEQNLNHDAMYWYRQDPGQGLRLIYYSQIVNDFQKGDIAEGYSVSREKKESFPLTVTSAQKNPTAFYLCASSFGEGQPQHFGDGTRLSIL.

In this sample, this clone turned up once. This sequence joins TRBV5-1 and TRBJ2-7; D may be TRBD2 (6 bases). The CDR3 sequence is 15 residues long. The ends were cut back, 0 bases at V and 4 bases at J, with 14 bases in the middle. Germline V gene data show CDR1 as SGHRS and CDR2 as YFSETQ. The CDR3 protein is CASSLGVGSAYEQYF. DNA for the CDR3: TGCGCCAGCAGCTTGGGTGTCGGGAGTGCTTACGAGCAGTACTTC.

This clone has just one count. One junction end disagrees with the germline gene, perhaps due to a read error. The chain carries TRBV7-7 and TRBJ2-1, with D uncertain. The length of the CDR3 is 13 residues. Germline V CDR1 and CDR2: SSHAT, FNYEAQ (reference sequence). CDR3 DNA: TGTGCTAGCAGCTTAGAACAGTACAATGAGCAGTTCTTC. It yields the protein CASSLEQYNEQFF.

The CDR3 DNA follows: TGCGCCAGCAGCTTGGGTGGACAGAACAATGAGCAGTTCTTC. This translates into CASSLGGQNNEQFF. V gene TRBV5-1 combines with J gene TRBJ2-1; D may be TRBD1 (6 bases). Trimming took off 0 bases at V and 5 bases at J, with 9 bases between the two ends. The CDR3 consists of 14 residues. CDR1 is SGHRS and CDR2 is YFSETQ in the germline V gene.

This chain links TRBV19 with TRBJ2-7, with D unclear. V was trimmed by 2 bases and J by 4 bases, leaving 12 bases between them. CDR3 size: 14 residues. Looked up from germline, CDR1 is LNHDA and CDR2 is SQIVND (reference sequence). The CDR3 protein is CASSISGWFYEQYF. CDR3 bases: TGTGCCAGTAGTATATCCGGGTGGTTTTACGAGCAGTACTTC.

The chain combines TRBV20-1 with TRBJ1-2; 11 nucleotides match TRBD1. This CDR3 region has 17 residues. CDR1 is DFQATT, CDR2 SNEGSKA, per germline (reference sequence). J gave up 3 bases and V 3 bases, and 12 bases lay outside the gene matches. CDR3 loop: CSASGTPGQGVDYGYTF. In nucleotides, the CDR3 is TGCAGTGCTAGTGGAACTCCGGGACAGGGGGTGGACTATGGCTACACCTTC.

This clone has just a few counts. The chain recombines TRBV28 with TRBJ1-6; D is perhaps TRBD1 (5 bases). The germline gives CDR1 MDHEN, CDR2 SYDVKM. The CDR3 is 15 amino acids. V was cut by 5 bases and J by 6 bases, with 14 bases left in between. The CDR3 region has the DNA TGTGCCAGCAGTGGAGGGCCAGGGCCTAATTCACCCCTCCACTTT. This translates into CASSGGPGPNSPLHF. The full variable domain, completed using reference TRBV28 and TRBJ1-6, is DVKVTQSSRYLVKRTGEKVFLECVQDMDHENMFWYRQDPGLGLRLIYFSYDVKMKEKGDIPEGYSVSREKKERFSLILESASTNQTSMYLCASSGGPGPNSPLHFGNGTRLTVT.

This clone has a handful of counts. The same CDR3 also results from other DNA sequences found in this sample. V usage is TRBV19 and J usage is TRBJ2-5, with 7 bases that match TRBD1. J lost 5 bases, V lost 3 bases, and 6 bases had no gene match. The CDR3 contains 14 residues. The V gene's germline CDR1 is LNHDA and CDR2 SQIVND (reference sequence). The CDR3 spells CASSIQGGRETQYF. DNA of the CDR3: TGTGCCAGTAGTATCCAAGGGGGCAGGGAGACCCAGTACTTC.

V and J are TRBV12-3 or TRBV12-4 and TRBJ1-5; D unclear. The CDR3 has 13 amino acids. V dropped 3 bases and J dropped 9 bases, with 12 bases sitting between them. The chain's CDR3 is CASSLTGEAPQHF. CDR3 coding DNA: TGTGCCAGCAGTTTGACTGGGGAGGCGCCCCAGCATTTT.

The chain joins TRBV7-9 to TRBJ1-2; D remains unclear. The V gene's germline CDR1 is SEHNR and CDR2 FQNEAQ (reference sequence). This CDR3 contains 15 residues. The V gene lost 5 bases and the J gene lost 8 bases, with 21 bases spanning the gap. The CDR3 bases are TGTGCCAGCAGCCCCCGGGAGGATCTACCCCTAGGCTACACCTTC. Translation gives CASSPREDLPLGYTF.

This chain uses TRBV6-1 with TRBJ1-5, with a possible D match to TRBD1 (5 bases). Trimming removed 3 bases from V and 9 bases from J, with 18 bases in between. The CDR3 covers 15 residues. Germline loops: CDR1 MNHNS, CDR2 SASEGT. The CDR3 DNA is TGTGCCAGCAGTGAGATAGGGGCAGTGTGGCGGCCCCAGCATTTT. Encoded protein: CASSEIGAVWRPQHF.

The gene calls are TRBV30 and TRBJ2-6; 11 bases are shared with TRBD2. The length of the CDR3 is 19 residues. CDR1 is GTSNPN and CDR2 is SVGIG in the germline V gene (reference sequence). The ends lost 4 bases at V and 7 bases at J; junction bases unmatched: 18. The CDR3 loop reads CAWTVGLAGPSWSANVLTF. The CDR3 DNA sequence: TGTGCCTGGACCGTCGGACTAGCGGGCCCTTCTTGGAGCGCCAACGTCCTGACTTTC.

The V and J genes are TRBV7-6 and TRBJ2-3; 13 nucleotides align to TRBD2. This CDR3 has 15 residues. The germline CDR1 and CDR2 sequences are SGHVS and FNYEAQ. J gave up 4 bases and V 4 bases, and 2 bases lay outside the gene matches. The CDR3 sequence is CASSSGLAGADTQYF. The DNA of the CDR3 is TGTGCCAGCAGCTCTGGACTAGCGGGAGCAGATACGCAGTATTTT.

This clone has just a few counts. This rearrangement joins TRBV13 to TRBJ1-4; TRBD1 matches at 7 bases. The junction had 12 bases not matched to a gene; V was cut back by 3 bases and J by 8 bases. The CDR3 extends over 16 amino acids. The germline V gene encodes CDR1 PRHDT and CDR2 FYEKMQ (reference sequence). The CDR3 protein is CASSFYVGQGDEKLFF. CDR3 sequence (DNA): TGTGCCAGCAGCTTTTATGTAGGGCAGGGGGACGAAAAACTGTTTTTT.

This chain joins TRBV5-6 and TRBJ2-7; the match to TRBD2 covers 11 bases. V trimming: 5 bases; J trimming: 3 bases; junction bases outside the gene matches: 13. Germline CDR1 SGHDT, CDR2 YYEEEE. This CDR3 is 17 amino acids long. Here the CDR3 reads CASSRRLSLAGDYEQYF. The CDR3 DNA reads as TGTGCCAGCAGTCGGAGGTTGTCACTAGCGGGAGACTACGAGCAGTACTTC.

The chain carries TRBV7-8 and TRBJ2-1; 7 bases match TRBD1. Germline V gene lookup returns CDR1 SGHVS and CDR2 FQNEAQ. Trimming took 5 bases from V and 5 from J; bases not matched to a gene: 6. The CDR3 is 14 residues long. This CDR3 reads CASSVPGQHNEQFF. The DNA for the CDR3 is TGTGCCAGCAGCGTTCCGGGACAGCACAATGAGCAGTTCTTC.

The chain carries TRBV5-4 and TRBJ2-3, with TRBD1 matching 11 bases. This CDR3 has 15 amino acids. With V trimmed by 3 bases and J by 4 bases, 4 bases remained unmatched. Germline CDR1 is SGHNT and CDR2 is YYREEE (reference sequence). CDR3 residues: CASSSGTGGSDTQYF. As DNA, the CDR3 is TGTGCCAGCAGCTCCGGGACAGGGGGATCAGATACGCAGTATTTT.

This rearrangement joins TRBV7-9 to TRBJ1-6, with 7 bases identical to TRBD1. Trimming at V came to 5 bases and at J to 10 bases, leaving 14 bases not matched to a gene. This CDR3 is built from 16 residues. Germline V gene sequence: CDR1 SEHNR, CDR2 FQNEAQ (reference sequence). The CDR3 protein is CASSNWGRQGNSPLHF. The CDR3, as DNA: TGTGCCAGCAGCAATTGGGGTCGACAGGGAAACTCACCCCTCCACTTT.

The V gene is TRBV30, the J gene TRBJ1-6, with D uncertain. Germline V gene lookup returns CDR1 GTSNPN and CDR2 SVGIG (reference sequence). V was pared by 7 bases and J by 2 bases, with 12 bases between. The CDR3 extends over 14 amino acids. As DNA, the CDR3 is TGTGCCTCAGAGGGCCTGGCCTATAATTCACCCCTCCACTTT. Translating gives CASEGLAYNSPLHF.